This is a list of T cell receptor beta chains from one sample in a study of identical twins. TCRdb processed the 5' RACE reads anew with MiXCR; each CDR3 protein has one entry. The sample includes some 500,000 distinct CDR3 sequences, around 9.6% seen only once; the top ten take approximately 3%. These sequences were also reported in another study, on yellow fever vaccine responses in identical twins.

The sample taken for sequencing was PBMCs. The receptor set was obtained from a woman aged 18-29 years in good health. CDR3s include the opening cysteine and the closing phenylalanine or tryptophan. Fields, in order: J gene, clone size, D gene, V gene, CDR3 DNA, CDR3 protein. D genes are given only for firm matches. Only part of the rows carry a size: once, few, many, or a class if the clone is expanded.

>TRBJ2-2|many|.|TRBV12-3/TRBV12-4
TGTGCCAGCAGTTTTGGGGGAGACACCGGGGAGCTGTTTTTT
CASSFGGDTGELFF
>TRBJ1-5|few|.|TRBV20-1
TGCAGTGCTAGTGATTGGGTCGCAGATAGCAATCAGCCCCAGCATTTT
CSASDWVADSNQPQHF
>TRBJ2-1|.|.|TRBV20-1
TGCAGTGCTAGAGGTCTAACGGACAGCAACAATGAGCAGTTCTTC
CSARGLTDSNNEQFF
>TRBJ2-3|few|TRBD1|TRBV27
TGTGCCAGCAGTACTGACAGGGGACCTAATACGCAGTATTTT
CASSTDRGPNTQYF
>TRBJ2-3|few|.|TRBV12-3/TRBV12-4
TGTGCCAGCAGTTGGGGAGGCGGGTTCGGGAATACGCAGTATTTT
CASSWGGGFGNTQYF
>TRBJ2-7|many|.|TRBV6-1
TGTGCCAGCAGTATCGGGGGATACTACGAGCAGTACTTC
CASSIGGYYEQYF
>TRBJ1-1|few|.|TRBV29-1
TGCAGCGTCGGAGGGGACCCCGGACAGCCGAACACTGAAGCTTTCTTT
CSVGGDPGQPNTEAFF
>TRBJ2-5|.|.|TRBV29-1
TGCAGCGTTGAGAAGGGGCAGGAGACCCAGTACTTC
CSVEKGQETQYF
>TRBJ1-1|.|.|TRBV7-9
TGTGCCAGCAGCTTAGAAATGGACACTGAAGCTTTCTTT
CASSLEMDTEAFF
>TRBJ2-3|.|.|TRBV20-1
TGCAGTGCTAGATCTAGCACAGATACGCAGTATTTT
CSARSSTDTQYF
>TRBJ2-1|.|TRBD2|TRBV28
TGTGCCAGCAGTTTACCCCCTTGGGGACTAGCGGGGAAATACAATGAGCAGTTCTTC
CASSLPPWGLAGKYNEQFF
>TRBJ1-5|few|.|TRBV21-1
TGTGCCAGCAGCATCCAGGGGGTACGCAATCAGCCCCAGCATTTT
CASSIQGVRNQPQHF
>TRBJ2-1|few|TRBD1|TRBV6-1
TGTGCCAGCAGTGTTTGGGGACAGGGGGCGGGGAATGAGCAGTTCTTC
CASSVWGQGAGNEQFF
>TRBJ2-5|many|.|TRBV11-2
TGTGCCAGCAGCTTACGGAGACGGGGGTTCCAAGAGACCCAGTACTTC
CASSLRRRGFQETQYF
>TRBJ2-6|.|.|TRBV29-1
TGCAGCGTTGAAGCTGCTAGCTCTGGGGCCAACGTCCTGACTTTC
CSVEAASSGANVLTF
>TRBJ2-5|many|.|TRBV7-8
TGTGCCAGCAGCTTAGCCCCAGGCCAAGAGACCCAGTACTTC
CASSLAPGQETQYF
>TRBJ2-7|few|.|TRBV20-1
TGCAGTGCTGAAGCACGAGGCGAGCAGTACTTC
CSAEARGEQYF
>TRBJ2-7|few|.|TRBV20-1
TGCAGTGTGAGGGCTTTAAGCGGCCCCTACGAGCAGTACTTC
CSVRALSGPYEQYF
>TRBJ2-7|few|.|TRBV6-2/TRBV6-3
TGTGCCAGCAGTTACAGTGGTCTGGCGGCTGACTACGAGCAGTACTTC
CASSYSGLAADYEQYF
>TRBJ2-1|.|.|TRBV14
TGTGCCAGCAGCCAAACCCGGGGTCGGGGAAGGAGCTCCTACAATGAGCAGTTCTTC
CASSQTRGRGRSSYNEQFF
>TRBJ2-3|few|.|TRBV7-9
TGTGCCAGCAGCCCATTTGGTCGCACAGATACGCAGTATTTT
CASSPFGRTDTQYF
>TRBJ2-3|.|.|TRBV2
TGTGCCAGCAGTGAAGTGACTATAAGCACAGATACGCAGTATTTT
CASSEVTISTDTQYF
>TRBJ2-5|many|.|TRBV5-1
TGCGCCAGCAGCTCTGAGTTGGGGAGTCAGAGACTCCAAGAGACCCAGTACTTC
CASSSELGSQRLQETQYF
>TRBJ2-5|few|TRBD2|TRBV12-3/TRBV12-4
TGTGCCAGCAGCCCGGTCCGACTAGCGGGCGCGCAAGAGACCCAGTACTTC
CASSPVRLAGAQETQYF
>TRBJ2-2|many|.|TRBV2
TGTGCCAGCAGTGTAGGGAGGACCGGGGAGCTGTTTTTT
CASSVGRTGELFF
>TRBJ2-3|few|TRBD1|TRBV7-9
TGTGCCAGCAGCCCCGGGGACAGGGAGTTCACAGATACGCAGTATTTT
CASSPGDREFTDTQYF
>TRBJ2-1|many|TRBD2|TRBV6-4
TGTGCCAGCAGTGGGTTAGCGGGGAGTGAACGGCAGTTCTTC
CASSGLAGSERQFF
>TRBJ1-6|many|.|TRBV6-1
TGTGCCAGCAGTCAACGACAGGATATTAGTTCACCCCTCCACTTT
CASSQRQDISSPLHF
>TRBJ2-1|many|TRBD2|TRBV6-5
TGTGCCAGCAGTTACTCCGGGGGACTAGCCGGGCAGTTCTTC
CASSYSGGLAGQFF
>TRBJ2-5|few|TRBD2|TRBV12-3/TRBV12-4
TGTGCCAGCAGATTAGCGGGAGACACCTACCAAGAGACCCAGTACTTC
CASRLAGDTYQETQYF
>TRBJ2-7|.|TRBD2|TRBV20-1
TGCAGTGCTACAACCCCGGGACTAGCGGTTTACGAGCAGTACTTC
CSATTPGLAVYEQYF
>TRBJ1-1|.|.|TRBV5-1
TGCGCCAGCAGCATGGATCAGCTCATGAACACTGAAGCTTTCTTT
CASSMDQLMNTEAFF
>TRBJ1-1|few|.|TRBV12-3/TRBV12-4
TGTGCCAGCAGTTTAAGAGGCAGGTCTGAAGCTTTCTTT
CASSLRGRSEAFF
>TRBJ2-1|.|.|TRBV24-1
TGTGCCACCAGTGATCTAGACCCAAGCTCCTACAATGAGCAGTTCTTC
CATSDLDPSSYNEQFF
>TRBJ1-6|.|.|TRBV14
TGTGCCAGCAGCCAAGTGGGTGACATTTACTTT
CASSQVGDIYF
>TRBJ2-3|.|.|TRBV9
TGTGCCAGCAGCGTAGACGGGGTCTCAGATACGCAGTATTTT
CASSVDGVSDTQYF
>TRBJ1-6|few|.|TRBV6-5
TGTGCCAGCAGCTCCGGGGCCGGTTCCCTCCACTTT
CASSSGAGSLHF
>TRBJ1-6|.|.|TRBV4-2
TGTGCCAGCAGCCAAGATAGCAGGGCAGGGTCAACCCTCCACTTT
CASSQDSRAGSTLHF
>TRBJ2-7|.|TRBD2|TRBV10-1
TGCGCCAGCAGTGAGGGGACTAGCGGGGATCTTGAGCAGTACTTC
CASSEGTSGDLEQYF
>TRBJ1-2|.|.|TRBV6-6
TGTGCCAGCAGGTCGGGGGGTCGTGGCTACACCTTC
CASRSGGRGYTF
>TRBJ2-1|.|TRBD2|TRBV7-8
TGTGCCAGCAGCGGGACTAGCGGGAGAGGTGAGCAGTTCTTC
CASSGTSGRGEQFF
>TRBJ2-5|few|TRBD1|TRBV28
TGTGCCAGCAGCTTGGACAGGGAGAGGGAGACCCAGTACTTC
CASSLDRERETQYF
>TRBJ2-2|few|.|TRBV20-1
TGCAGTGCTAGAGACTGGCCTAGGGGCACCGGGGAGCTGTTTTTT
CSARDWPRGTGELFF
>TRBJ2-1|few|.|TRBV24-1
TGTGCCACCAAGGAGCCGGAAAACAATGAGCAGTTCTTC
CATKEPENNEQFF